The 28 T cell receptor beta chains presented below share a single source sample, sequenced in a study of type 1 and type 2 diabetes patients (dated by TCRdb to about 2016). The sample was run on an Illumina MiSeq. Genomic DNA from sorted T cell subsets was used as template for TCRbeta CDR3 amplification. The TCRbeta CDR3 region was amplified by multiplex PCR using 30 forward and 13 reverse primers. TCRdb's own reprocessing of the public reads used fastp at Q25 and MiXCR and kept productive beta chains. Rows matching on CDR3 protein sequence are summarized as one entry with the most common DNA and genes. The sample table contains about 250,000 distinct CDR3 sequences; only one count was recorded for more than 45% of them. Jointly, the top ten make up around 15% of the sample. The source material was peripheral blood mononuclear cells (PBMCs). These receptors all stem from a man between 18 and 29 years old with type 2 diabetes.

This chain uses TRBV6-1 with TRBJ2-7; 7 bases agree with TRBD2. CDR1 and CDR2 from the germline V gene are MNHNS and SASEGT. Trimming took 2 bases from V and 3 from J; bases not matched to a gene: 4. This CDR3 has 14 residues. The CDR3 is CASSEWGGDYEQYF. DNA for the CDR3: TGTGCCAGCAGTGAATGGGGAGGGGACTACGAGCAGTACTTC.

Notes on this clonotype: A much bigger clone sits one base away, suggesting this may be a read error. CDR3 coding DNA: TGCAGTACTAGGACAGGGGACTCCTACGAGCAGTACTTC. This encodes CSTRTGDSYEQYF. The V call is TRBV20-1, the J call TRBJ2-7; 9 bases are a match to TRBD1. CDR3 length: 13 amino acids. Looked up from germline, CDR1 is DFQATT and CDR2 is SNEGSKA (reference sequence).

In the case of this clonotype: An end of the junction differs from the germline gene, which may be a read error. The chain joins TRBV5-1 to TRBJ2-7; maybe TRBD2 (6 bases). This CDR3 spans 13 amino acids. Per germline, CDR1 SGHRS and CDR2 YFSETQ. Here the CDR3 DNA reads TGTGCCAGCAGCGTAGCTACTAGCTCCGAGCAGTACTTC. Translating it yields CASSVATSSEQYF.

The CDR3 protein is CASSKQGANSPLHF. The CDR3 DNA reads TGTGCCAGTAGTAAACAGGGGGCTAATTCACCCCTCCACTTT. The chain joins TRBV30 to TRBJ1-6, with TRBD1 identical over 9 bases. Germline lookup yields CDR1 GTSNPN and CDR2 SVGIG (reference sequence). This CDR3 comprises 14 residues. Trimming at V came to 8 bases and at J to 6 bases, leaving 8 bases not matched to a gene.

The rearrangement joins TRBV20-1 to TRBJ2-7; no clear D. CDR3 length equals 15 residues. The germline V gene has CDR1 DFQATT and CDR2 SNEGSKA (reference sequence). V gave up 3 bases and J gave up 3 bases, with 18 bases separating them. The CDR3 nucleotides are TGCAGTGCTAGCCACGGTGTAGGGTCGGACTACGAGCAGTACTTC. It is translated as CSASHGVGSDYEQYF.

Only a few counts were recorded for this clonotype. The rearrangement uses TRBV12-3 or TRBV12-4 and TRBJ2-7; D unresolved. This CDR3 comprises 14 residues. V lost 8 bases and J lost 7, with 21 bases in between. CDR3 DNA sequence: TGTGCCAGCTCCGCCCGGATTAAAAGGGATGAGCAGTACTTC. Amino acids: CASSARIKRDEQYF.

This clonotype was counted a few times. This rearrangement joins TRBV28 to TRBJ2-7; maybe TRBD2 (6 bases). Germline V gene lookup returns CDR1 MDHEN and CDR2 SYDVKM. CDR3 size: 12 residues. The V end was cut by 4 bases, the J end by 6 bases, with 10 bases between. CDR3 amino acids: CASSWAGSEQYF. CDR3 bases: TGTGCCAGCAGTTGGGCGGGGTCCGAGCAGTACTTC.

This clonotype was seen more than once but under ten times. The chain links TRBV7-2 to TRBJ2-2; a weak D match, TRBD2 (5 bases). Per the germline V gene, CDR1 is SGHTA and CDR2 is FQGNSA. V lost 5 bases and J lost 3, with 13 bases in between. The CDR3 length is 15 residues. The CDR3 loop is CASSATRVHTGELFF. DNA of the CDR3: TGTGCCAGCAGCGCAACTAGAGTTCACACCGGGGAGCTGTTTTTT.

The chain links TRBV15 to TRBJ2-1; D is perhaps TRBD1 (7 bases). CDR1 is LNHNV, CDR2 YYDKDF, per germline (reference sequence). Trimming cost V 1 base and J 5 bases, with 12 bases left between them. CDR3 length equals 15 residues. The CDR3 sequence: CATSRGRGVDNEQFF. DNA for the CDR3: TGTGCCACCAGCAGAGGCAGGGGGGTGGACAATGAGCAGTTCTTC.

This clonotype was picked up many times. V and J are TRBV15 and TRBJ2-7; 9 nucleotides match TRBD1. Germline values: CDR1 LNHNV, CDR2 YYDKDF (reference sequence). The junction had 5 bases not matched to a gene; V was cut back by 3 bases and J by 5 bases. CDR3 length: 14 residues. The CDR3 protein is CATSRGGQGHEQYF. CDR3 DNA: TGTGCCACCAGCAGGGGGGGACAGGGCCACGAGCAGTACTTC. Supplemented by reference TRBV15 and TRBJ2-7, the full variable domain reads DAMVIQNPRYQVTQFGKPVTLSCSQTLNHNVMYWYQQKSSQAPKLLFHYYDKDFNNEADTPDNFQSRRPNTSFCFLDIRSPGLGDTAMYLCATSRGGQGHEQYFGPGTRLTVT.

V and J are TRBV12-3 or TRBV12-4 and TRBJ2-7; the D gene is possibly TRBD1 (5 bases). V was clipped by 7 bases and J by 6 bases, with 10 bases between them. This CDR3 comprises 11 residues. For the CDR3, the DNA is TGTGCCAGCACTAAGGGGCGCGAGCAGTACTTC. Its translation: CASTKGREQYF.

The chain recombines TRBV6-1 with TRBJ2-1, with TRBD2 as a possible D gene (5 bases). CDR3 length: 12 residues. Trimming took 3 bases from V and 7 from J, leaving 7 bases between them. Germline V gives CDR1 MNHNS, CDR2 SASEGT. In DNA form, the CDR3 reads TGTGCCAGCAGTGAGGAGGTGAATGAGCAGTTCTTC. Translated, it gives CASSEEVNEQFF.

The chain combines TRBV24-1 with TRBJ1-5, with a possible D match to TRBD1 (6 bases). Germline V gives CDR1 KGHDR, CDR2 SFDVKD. CDR3 length: 15 residues. V lost 3 bases, J lost 5 bases, and 13 bases lay in between. The CDR3: CATSDPGTIDQPQHF. In nucleotides, the CDR3 is TGTGCCACCAGTGATCCCGGGACAATTGATCAGCCCCAGCATTTT.

The chain carries TRBV20-1 and TRBJ1-1; possibly TRBD1 for D (5 bases). The germline CDR1 and CDR2 sequences are DFQATT and SNEGSKA (reference sequence). The CDR3 length is 14 residues. V shed 3 bases and J shed 4 bases, with 15 bases lying between them. The CDR3 DNA is TGCAGTGCTAGGCGGGACGGGCAGGTCACTGAAGCTTTCTTT. It translates to CSARRDGQVTEAFF.

In its sample, this clonotype was seen a few times. The V and J genes are TRBV19 and TRBJ2-7; 7 bases agree with TRBD1. The CDR3 is made up of 14 amino acids. With V trimmed by 8 bases and J by 2 bases, 9 bases remained unmatched. Germline CDR1 and CDR2: LNHDA and SQIVND (reference sequence). The CDR3 here is CASSPGDSTYEQYF. In DNA, the CDR3 is TGTGCCAGTTCCCCCGGGGACAGCACCTACGAGCAGTACTTC.

This clonotype was recorded a few times. This chain connects TRBV6-1 to TRBJ1-1; no clear D gene. The CDR3 has 15 residues. Trimming stripped 2 bases from V and 1 base from J, with 11 bases between. Per the germline V gene, CDR1 is MNHNS and CDR2 is SASEGT. In nucleotides, the CDR3 is TGTGCCAGCAGTGAACGCTCTGTGGCGAACACTGAAGCTTTCTTT. This translates into CASSERSVANTEAFF.

The chain employs TRBV7-8 and TRBJ2-3, with 7 bases matching TRBD2. Losses at the gene ends were 5 bases for V and 4 bases for J; bases not matched to a gene: 6. Germline-derived CDR1 and CDR2 are SGHVS and FQNEAQ. CDR3 length: 14 amino acids. CDR3 protein: CASSGGGFADTQYF. CDR3 DNA: TGTGCCAGCAGCGGGGGGGGATTCGCAGATACGCAGTATTTT.

This rearrangement joins TRBV25-1 to TRBJ2-7; no clear D. Trimming stripped 3 bases from V and 1 base from J, with 13 bases between. CDR3 size: 15 residues. Germline lookup yields CDR1 MGHDK and CDR2 SYGVNS. DNA for the CDR3: TGTGCCAGCAGTGACCACCTAACAGCTTCCTACGAGCAGTACTTC. As protein: CASSDHLTASYEQYF.

The rearrangement joins TRBV15 to TRBJ2-5; D is uncertain. Germline V gene sequence: CDR1 LNHNV, CDR2 YYDKDF (reference sequence). Trimming removed 7 bases from V and 7 bases from J, with 10 bases in between. This CDR3 comprises 11 residues. The CDR3 sequence: CATTSTGTQYF. The CDR3 nucleotides are TGTGCCACCACCAGTACTGGGACCCAGTACTTC. The whole variable domain, remainder taken from reference TRBV15 and TRBJ2-5, is DAMVIQNPRYQVTQFGKPVTLSCSQTLNHNVMYWYQQKSSQAPKLLFHYYDKDFNNEADTPDNFQSRRPNTSFCFLDIRSPGLGDTAMYLCATTSTGTQYFGPGTRLLVL.

The sample holds a few counts of this clonotype. The CDR3 reads CASSQGVGNYEQYF. CDR3 DNA sequence: TGCGCCAGCAGCCAAGGGGTCGGGAACTACGAGCAGTACTTC. This chain links TRBV4-3 with TRBJ2-7; possibly TRBD2 for D (5 bases). Germline V CDR1 and CDR2: LGHNA, YSLEER. The ends were cut back, 1 base at V and 3 bases at J, with 10 bases in the middle. CDR3 length: 14 residues.

The chain is built from TRBV2 and TRBJ2-1, with a tentative D call TRBD1 (6 bases). Germline-derived CDR1 and CDR2 are SNHLY and FYNNEI. CDR3 length: 17 residues. Trimming took off 8 bases at V and 6 bases at J, with 26 bases between the two ends. The CDR3 DNA follows: TGTGCCAGCCGTAAGAGTGATACAGGGCGTCGGGTCAATGAGCAGTTCTTC. This translates into CASRKSDTGRRVNEQFF.

In its sample, this clonotype was seen a few times. This chain links TRBV6-6 with TRBJ2-1; TRBD2 matches 11 bases. Germline V gene sequence: CDR1 MNHNY, CDR2 SVGAGI (reference sequence). This CDR3 contains 14 residues. J gave up 3 bases and V 6 bases, and 1 base lay outside the gene matches. The CDR3 nucleotides read TGTGCCAGCAGCGGGACTAGCGGCTACAATGAGCAGTTCTTC. Encoded protein: CASSGTSGYNEQFF.

This rearrangement joins TRBV2 to TRBJ1-2; maybe TRBD1 (6 bases). The V gene's germline CDR1 is SNHLY and CDR2 FYNNEI. Between the trimmed V and J ends, which lost 6 bases and 6 bases, there was a span of 11 bases. The CDR3 spans 12 residues. The CDR3 bases are TGTGCCAGCAGAAGGGGGGGAGATGGCTACACCTTC. Translated: CASRRGGDGYTF.

V and J are TRBV4-1 and TRBJ2-2, with a tentative D call TRBD2 (6 bases). Looked up from germline, CDR1 is MGHRA and CDR2 is YSYEKL. The CDR3 extends over 16 amino acids. V gave up 0 bases and J gave up 7 bases, with 15 bases separating them. This CDR3 reads CASSQEGGLGYGELFF. CDR3 DNA: TGCGCCAGCAGCCAAGAGGGGGGTCTGGGATACGGGGAGCTGTTTTTT.

This chain joins TRBV27 and TRBJ2-1; D gene ambiguous. Looked up from germline, CDR1 is MNHEY and CDR2 is SMNVEV (reference sequence). The V gene lost 4 bases and the J gene lost 0 bases, with 7 bases spanning the gap. This CDR3 region has 14 residues. CDR3 sequence: CASSSLYSYNEQFF. CDR3 nucleotide sequence: TGTGCCAGCAGTTCGCTGTACTCCTACAATGAGCAGTTCTTC.

The V call is TRBV20-1, the J call TRBJ2-1; D ambiguous. There are 14 residues in the CDR3. Germline V gives CDR1 DFQATT, CDR2 SNEGSKA (reference sequence). The V end lost 5 bases, the J end lost 5 bases, and 16 bases lay between the germline ends. The CDR3 sequence: CSALTPTFNNEQFF. DNA of the CDR3: TGCAGTGCTTTGACACCCACGTTTAACAATGAGCAGTTCTTC.

This clonotype was recorded a few times. This chain connects TRBV24-1 to TRBJ1-5; D ambiguous. Germline CDR1 and CDR2: KGHDR and SFDVKD. V gave up 3 bases and J gave up 2 bases, with 10 bases separating them. The CDR3 has 15 amino acids. The DNA for the CDR3 is TGTGCCACCAGTGATACCAGTGGTGGCAATCAGCCCCAGCATTTT. This translates into CATSDTSGGNQPQHF.

As for this clonotype: Its ends do not fully match the called genes, so a read error is possible. The V gene is TRBV24-1, the J gene TRBJ2-3; a possible D gene is TRBD2 (5 bases). In germline, CDR1 is KGHDR, CDR2 SFDVKD. The length of the CDR3 is 15 residues. Written as DNA, the CDR3 is TGTGTCACCAGTGATTTGGCTGGAGGAGCAGATACGCAGTATTTT. Protein product: CVTSDLAGGADTQYF.